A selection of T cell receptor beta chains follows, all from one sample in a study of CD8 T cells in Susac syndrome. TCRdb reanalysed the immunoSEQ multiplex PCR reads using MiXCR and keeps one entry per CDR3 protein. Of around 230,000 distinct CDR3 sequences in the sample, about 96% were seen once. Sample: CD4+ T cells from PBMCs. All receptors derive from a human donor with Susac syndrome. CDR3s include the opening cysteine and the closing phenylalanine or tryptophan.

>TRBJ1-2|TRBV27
CASSARVGPYGYTF
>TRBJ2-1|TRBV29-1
CSVEVGNEQFF
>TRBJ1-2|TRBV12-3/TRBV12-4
CASSVSNHGYTF
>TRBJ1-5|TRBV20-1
CSARAEGFQPQHF
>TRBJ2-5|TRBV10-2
CASSRQGGRETQYF
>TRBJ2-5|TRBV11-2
CASTAGVWETQYF
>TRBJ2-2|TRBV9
CASSEQTWTSGNTGELFF
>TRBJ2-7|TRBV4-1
CASSPTPDREKYEQYF
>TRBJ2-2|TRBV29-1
CSVSRGVRTGELFF
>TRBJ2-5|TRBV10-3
CATSPNRDQTQYF
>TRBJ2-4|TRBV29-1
CSVSQGADIQYF
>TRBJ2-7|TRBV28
CASSFPGIYEQYF
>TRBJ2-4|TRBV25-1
CASSFPGLQNIQYF
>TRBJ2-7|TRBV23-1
CASSPAPGTGSYEQYF
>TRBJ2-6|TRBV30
CAWSVVPSGRANVLTF
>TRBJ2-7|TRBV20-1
CSASRPGYEQYF
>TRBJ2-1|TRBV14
CATRDGANEQFF
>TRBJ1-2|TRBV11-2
CASRSDGPDGYTF
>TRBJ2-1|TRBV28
CASSLPAGGFNNEQFF
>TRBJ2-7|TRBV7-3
CASSLTGGVEQYF
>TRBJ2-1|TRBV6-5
CASIPAGSSEQFF
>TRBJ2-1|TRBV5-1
CASSFDRGRKKEQFF
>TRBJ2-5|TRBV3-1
CASSQNPETQYF
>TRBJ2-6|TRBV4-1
CASSRTRSSGANVLTF
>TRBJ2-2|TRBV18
CASSPPNRGRTGELFF
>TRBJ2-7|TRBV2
CASSHDRAYEQYF
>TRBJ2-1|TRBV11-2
CASSFDRGGNEQFF
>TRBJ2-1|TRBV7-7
CASSKQGGPYNEQFF
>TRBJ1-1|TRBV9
CASSVAPFQAAEAFF
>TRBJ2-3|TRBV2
CASSEGPTDTQYF
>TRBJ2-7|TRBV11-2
CASSLVPRTGAFYEQYF
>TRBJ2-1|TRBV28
CASSLLGGVGYNEQFF
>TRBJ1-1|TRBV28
CASRTGVVNTEAFF
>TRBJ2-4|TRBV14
CASSQVFGNIQYF
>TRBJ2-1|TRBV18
CASSPYRDRGPNEQFF
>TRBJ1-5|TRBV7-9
CASSRDGYQPQHF
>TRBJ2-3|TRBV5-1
CASSLATISTDTQYF
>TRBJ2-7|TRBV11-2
CASRGQGPAEQYF
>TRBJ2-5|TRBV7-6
CASSLALETQYF
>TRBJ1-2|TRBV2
CASTPDRVYGYTF